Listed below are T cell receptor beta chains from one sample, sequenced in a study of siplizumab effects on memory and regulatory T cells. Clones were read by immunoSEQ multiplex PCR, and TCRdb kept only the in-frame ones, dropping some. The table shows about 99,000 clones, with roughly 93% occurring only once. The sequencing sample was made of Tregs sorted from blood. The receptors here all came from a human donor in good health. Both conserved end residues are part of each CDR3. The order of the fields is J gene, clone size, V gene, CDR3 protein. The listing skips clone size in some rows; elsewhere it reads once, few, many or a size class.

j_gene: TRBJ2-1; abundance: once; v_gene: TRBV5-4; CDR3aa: CASSLEGLAGGRRNEQFF
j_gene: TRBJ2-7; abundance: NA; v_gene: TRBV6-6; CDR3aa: CASITEGPTYEQYF
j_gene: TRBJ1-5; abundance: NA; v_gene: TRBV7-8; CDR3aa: CASSLQRGGQPQHF
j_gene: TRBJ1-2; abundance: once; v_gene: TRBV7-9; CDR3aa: CASSSSGVYGYTF
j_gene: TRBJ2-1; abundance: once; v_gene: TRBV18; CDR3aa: CASSTVASGIINEQFF
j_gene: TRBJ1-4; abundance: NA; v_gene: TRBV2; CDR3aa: CASSALGTQNEKLFF
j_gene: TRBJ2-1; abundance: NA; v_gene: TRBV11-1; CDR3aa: CASSSGFSYNEQFF
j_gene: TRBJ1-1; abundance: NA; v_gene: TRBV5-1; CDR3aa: CASSQNRDAEAFF
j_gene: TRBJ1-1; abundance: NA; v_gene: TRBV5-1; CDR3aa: CASSLGPGMNTEAFF
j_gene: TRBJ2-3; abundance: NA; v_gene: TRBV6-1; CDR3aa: CASSEAGGTDTQYF
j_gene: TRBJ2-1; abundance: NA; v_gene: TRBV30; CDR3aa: CACIPSGRSYNEQFF